This paragraph covers one TCR beta chain sequence. The data are from a study of CD8+ T cells in alopecia areata. On the study more broadly: Severity among treated patients was scored by the percentage of scalp area affected.

cDNA reverse transcribed from extracted RNA served as the sequencing template. This table comes from immunoSEQ multiplex PCR, and its TCRdb copy is limited to in-frame clones, with some not included. The sample has some 210,000 clones; 66% are singletons. Treatment defined: oral pan-JAK inhibitor, 5-10 mg twice daily. Peripheral blood and lesional scalp punch biopsies came from alopecia areata patients. This CDR3 is 16 amino acids long. J gave up 6 bases and V 2 bases, and 9 bases lay outside the gene matches. CDR1 is LGHNA and CDR2 is YSLEER in the germline V gene. This receptor was obtained from a human donor with alopecia areata. The chain has TRBV4-3 and TRBJ1-2; 10 bases are shared with TRBD1. The source material was CD4+ T cells sorted from blood, sampled between weeks 44 and 45, from a patient treated with tofacitinib. CDR3 region: CASSQPTGQGKDGYTF. The DNA of the CDR3 is TGCGCCAGCAGCCAACCCACGGGACAGGGGAAGGATGGCTACACCTTC.